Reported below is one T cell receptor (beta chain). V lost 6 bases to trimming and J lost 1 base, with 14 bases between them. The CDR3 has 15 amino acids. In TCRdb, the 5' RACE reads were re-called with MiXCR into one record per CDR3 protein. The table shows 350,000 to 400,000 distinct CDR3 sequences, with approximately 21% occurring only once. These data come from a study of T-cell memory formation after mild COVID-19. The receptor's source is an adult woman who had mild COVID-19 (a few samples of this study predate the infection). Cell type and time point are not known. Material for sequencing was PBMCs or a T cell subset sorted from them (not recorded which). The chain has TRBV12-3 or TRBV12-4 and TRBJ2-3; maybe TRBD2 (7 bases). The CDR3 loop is CASRGGASGTDTQYF. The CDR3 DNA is TGTGCCAGCAGGGGGGGGGCTAGCGGCACAGATACGCAGTATTTT.